This TCR beta chain was recorded in a study of human T cells and chemical hapten exposure. The sample holds a few counts of this clonotype. MiXCR, run by TCRdb on the RACE reads, gives a single entry per CDR3 protein. The table has roughly 180,000 distinct CDR3 sequences, about a fifth seen once; the top ten hold approximately 6.7%. The time point was: patch test 1, 2 weeks after DPC sensitization. Sample treatment: therapeutic diphenylcyclopropenone sensitization with weekly scalp DPC. Germline-derived CDR1 and CDR2 are SGDLS and YYNGEE. V lost 2 bases to trimming and J lost 4 bases; unmatched junction nucleotides: 5. This CDR3 has 15 amino acids.

The sequences come from whole blood, collected in connection with sensitization to the hapten diphenylcyclopropenone (DPC). The chain combines TRBV9 with TRBJ1-4, with TRBD1 matching over 7 bases. The receptor comes from a woman in her forties or fifties with alopecia areata. Some clones in this sample may be carry-over from other donors' samples. The CDR3 nucleotides are TGTGCCAGCAGCGTTCACAGGGGCGTTAATGAAAAACTGTTTTTT. It encodes CASSVHRGVNEKLFF.